This is a list of T cell receptor beta chains from one sample in a study of blood T cell repertoires in COVID-19. Only in-frame clones appear in the TCRdb table, and some are missing; sequencing was by immunoSEQ multiplex PCR. The sample holds tens of thousands of clones, about 84% seen once. The sample taken for sequencing was peripheral blood. The receptors stem from a human donor in a cohort sampled during active COVID-19. CDR3s include the opening cysteine and the closing phenylalanine or tryptophan. The D gene is left open where the match is weak. Only some rows state a clone size, as once, few, many or a class for expanded clones.

j_call clone_size d_call v_call cdr3_aa cdr3_nt
TRBJ2-5 - - TRBV19 CASRAANQETQYF TGTGCCAGTAGGGCGGCTAACCAAGAGACCCAGTACTTC
TRBJ1-5 few TRBD1 TRBV7-9 CASSLTTGDQPQHF TGTGCCAGCAGCTTAACTACAGGGGATCAGCCCCAGCATTTT
TRBJ1-4 few - TRBV27 CASSFHREAGTNEKLFF TGTGCCAGCAGTTTCCATAGGGAGGCGGGGACTAATGAAAAACTGTTTTTT
TRBJ2-1 - - TRBV21-1 CASSRLAAKNEQFF TGTGCCAGCAGCAGGTTAGCGGCTAAGAATGAGCAGTTCTTC
TRBJ2-2 - - TRBV3-1/TRBV3-2 CASSQVGRGPGELFF TGTGCCAGCAGCCAAGTGGGGCGGGGGCCCGGGGAGCTGTTTTTT
TRBJ2-5 - - TRBV6-6 CASSSGGLGQETQYF TGTGCCAGCAGCAGCGGAGGTCTTGGCCAAGAGACCCAGTACTTC
TRBJ2-4 - TRBD1 TRBV7-2 CASSVTGVAKNIQYF TGTGCCAGCAGCGTCACAGGGGTAGCCAAAAACATTCAGTACTTC
TRBJ1-2 - TRBD1 TRBV19 CASSLWTLGQREGYTF TGTGCCAGTAGCCTATGGACCCTGGGACAGAGAGAAGGCTACACCTTC
TRBJ2-7 - TRBD1 TRBV11-2 CASSTGTGTYEQYF TGTGCCAGCAGCACCGGGACAGGCACCTACGAGCAGTACTTC
TRBJ2-6 - - TRBV30 CAWSIYGANVLTF TGTGCCTGGAGTATATATGGGGCCAACGTCCTGACTTTC
TRBJ1-1 - TRBD1 TRBV11-3 CASSPRQGETTEAFF TGTGCCAGCAGCCCGCGACAGGGGGAGACCACTGAAGCTTTCTTT
TRBJ2-3 - - TRBV6-2/TRBV6-3 CASSLGQLSTDTQYF TGTGCCAGCAGCCTCGGACAGCTTAGCACAGATACGCAGTATTTT
TRBJ2-7 once TRBD2 TRBV7-2 CASSLAGGLDEQYF TGTGCCAGCAGCTTAGCGGGAGGGCTAGACGAGCAGTACTTC
TRBJ2-3 - TRBD2 TRBV4-2 CASSQVRGTSGYTSTDTQYF TGTGCCAGCAGCCAAGTCCGAGGGACTAGCGGATATACTAGCACAGATACGCAGTATTTT
TRBJ1-1 - - TRBV20-1 CSAREENEAFF TGCAGTGCTAGGGAGGAGAATGAAGCTTTCTTT
TRBJ1-4 - TRBD1 TRBV10-1 CASSEGTVNEKLFF TGCGCCAGCAGTGAGGGGACAGTAAATGAAAAACTGTTTTTT
TRBJ2-3 - TRBD2 TRBV7-3 CASSLKLAGVDTQYF TGTGCCAGCAGCTTAAAACTAGCGGGGGTAGATACGCAGTATTTT
TRBJ1-4 - - TRBV19 CASSIGVQGSEKLFF TGTGCCAGTAGTATAGGGGTACAGGGATCGGAAAAACTGTTTTTT
TRBJ1-1 - TRBD1 TRBV5-4 CASSYRGQSTEAFF TGTGCCAGCAGCTACAGGGGGCAGTCCACTGAAGCTTTCTTT
TRBJ1-4 - TRBD1 TRBV7-9 CASSAGQGANSNEKLFF TGTGCCAGCAGCGCCGGACAGGGGGCGAATTCTAATGAAAAACTGTTTTTT
TRBJ2-2 - TRBD2 TRBV5-1 CASSLGGRAIGELFF TGCGCCAGCAGCTTGGGGGGGAGGGCCATCGGGGAGCTGTTTTTT
TRBJ2-2 once TRBD2 TRBV4-3 CASSQDKAGAVGELFF TGCGCCAGCAGCCAAGATAAAGCGGGGGCGGTCGGGGAGCTGTTTTTT
TRBJ2-2 - - TRBV15 CATSRDRRAGELFF TGTGCCACCAGCAGAGACAGGAGGGCCGGGGAGCTGTTTTTT
TRBJ1-2 - - TRBV5-6 CASSSINRAFYGYTF TGTGCCAGCAGCTCCATTAACAGGGCTTTTTATGGCTACACCTTC
TRBJ1-3 - TRBD1 TRBV30 CAWSVQGGYSGNTIYF TGTGCCTGGAGTGTACAGGGGGGATACTCTGGAAACACCATATATTTT
TRBJ2-3 - TRBD2 TRBV5-1 CASSPRPAGGRTDTQYF TGCGCCAGCAGCCCGCGGCCGGCGGGGGGGCGCACAGATACGCAGTATTTT
TRBJ2-1 few - TRBV3-1/TRBV3-2 CASSQDGGAYNEQFF TGTGCCAGCAGCCAAGATGGCGGGGCCTACAATGAGCAGTTCTTC
TRBJ1-1 - TRBD1 TRBV5-6 CASSLARTGNTEAFF TGTGCCAGCAGCTTGGCTCGGACAGGGAACACTGAAGCTTTCTTT
TRBJ1-4 - - TRBV4-2 CASSQDHRTRPTNEKLFF TGTGCCAGCAGCCAAGATCACCGGACACGGCCAACTAATGAAAAACTGTTTTTT
TRBJ1-4 - - TRBV27 CASSLFGGPSSEKLFF TGTGCCAGCAGTTTATTCGGCGGGCCCAGTAGTGAAAAACTGTTTTTT
TRBJ1-1 - - TRBV11-2 CASSLTPGSRTEAFF TGTGCCAGCAGCTTAACGCCAGGGTCAAGGACTGAAGCTTTCTTT
TRBJ1-3 - - TRBV4-3 CASSQDTALAARSYF TGCGCCAGCAGCCAAGATACGGCCTTGGCAGCGCGTTCTTATTTT
TRBJ1-1 - - TRBV12-3/TRBV12-4 CASTLGANTEAFF TGTGCCAGCACCCTTGGGGCGAACACTGAAGCTTTCTTT
TRBJ2-3 - - TRBV5-1 CASRVEVGTDTQYF TGCGCCAGCAGGGTTGAGGTAGGCACAGATACGCAGTATTTT
TRBJ2-7 few - TRBV7-2 CASSLALEGVTYEQYF TGTGCCAGCAGCTTAGCGCTGGAAGGGGTGACCTACGAGCAGTACTTC
TRBJ1-1 once - TRBV12-3/TRBV12-4 CASSLRGGGAFF TGTGCCAGCAGTTTGAGGGGAGGGGGGGCTTTCTTT
TRBJ1-3 - - TRBV5-4 CASSLAGGSGNTIYF TGTGCCAGCAGCTTGGCCGGAGGAAGCGGAAACACCATATATTTT
TRBJ1-3 - TRBD1 TRBV7-6 CASRLIPGTAISGNTIYF TGTGCCAGCAGACTCATACCAGGGACAGCCATCTCTGGAAACACCATATATTTT
TRBJ2-7 - - TRBV7-2 CASNQGGFSGYEQYF TGTGCCAGCAACCAAGGTGGTTTTAGCGGCTACGAGCAGTACTTC
TRBJ2-3 - TRBD1 TRBV5-1 CASSSTGVSTDTQYF TGCGCCAGCAGCTCGACAGGGGTCTCCACAGATACGCAGTATTTT
TRBJ2-3 - TRBD1 TRBV7-2 CASSSSDRGGPDTQYF TGTGCCAGCAGCTCCTCAGACAGGGGCGGTCCAGATACGCAGTATTTT
TRBJ2-1 - - TRBV19 CASSDMVGSWNEQFF TGTGCCAGTAGCGACATGGTAGGGAGCTGGAATGAGCAGTTCTTC
TRBJ1-1 - TRBD1 TRBV6-2/TRBV6-3 CASSYLPGQGYTEAFF TGTGCCAGCAGTTACCTCCCGGGACAGGGATACACTGAAGCTTTCTTT
TRBJ2-7 - TRBD1 TRBV29-1 CSVLPRDSVYEQYF TGCAGCGTACTCCCCCGGGACAGTGTCTACGAGCAGTACTTC
TRBJ2-6 - - TRBV7-2 CASRFGGISGANVLTF TGTGCCAGCAGATTTGGCGGGATCTCTGGGGCCAACGTCCTGACTTTC
TRBJ1-4 once TRBD1 TRBV3-1/TRBV3-2 CASSRTTWTGGSSDGEKLFF TGTGCCAGCAGCCGGACGACCTGGACAGGGGGAAGTTCGGATGGTGAAAAACTGTTTTTT
TRBJ2-1 - TRBD2 TRBV10-3 CATRRVGGADMNEQFF TGTGCCACACGAAGGGTCGGGGGGGCGGATATGAATGAGCAGTTCTTC
TRBJ2-3 - - TRBV5-4 CASSLRSGPSDTQYF TGTGCCAGCAGCTTGAGGTCAGGGCCTTCAGATACGCAGTATTTT
TRBJ2-3 - - TRBV9 CASSASGDTQYF TGTGCCAGCAGCGCCTCAGGAGATACGCAGTATTTT
TRBJ2-7 - TRBD1 TRBV29-1 CSVEPRTGAYEQYF TGCAGCGTTGAACCCCGGACAGGGGCCTACGAGCAGTACTTC
TRBJ1-5 once - TRBV9 CASSLGGNALGNQPQHF TGTGCCAGCAGCCTCGGGGGAAATGCTCTGGGCAATCAGCCCCAGCATTTT
TRBJ1-5 once - TRBV28 CASSYGGSNQPQHF TGTGCCAGCAGTTACGGGGGTAGCAATCAGCCCCAGCATTTT
TRBJ2-7 - TRBD1 TRBV11-2 CASSFGVGTASYEQYF TGTGCCAGCAGCTTTGGGGTGGGGACAGCATCCTACGAGCAGTACTTC
TRBJ2-7 - TRBD2 TRBV10-3 CAISAGLAGGPGYEQYF TGTGCCATCAGTGCGGGGCTAGCGGGAGGGCCGGGATACGAGCAGTACTTC